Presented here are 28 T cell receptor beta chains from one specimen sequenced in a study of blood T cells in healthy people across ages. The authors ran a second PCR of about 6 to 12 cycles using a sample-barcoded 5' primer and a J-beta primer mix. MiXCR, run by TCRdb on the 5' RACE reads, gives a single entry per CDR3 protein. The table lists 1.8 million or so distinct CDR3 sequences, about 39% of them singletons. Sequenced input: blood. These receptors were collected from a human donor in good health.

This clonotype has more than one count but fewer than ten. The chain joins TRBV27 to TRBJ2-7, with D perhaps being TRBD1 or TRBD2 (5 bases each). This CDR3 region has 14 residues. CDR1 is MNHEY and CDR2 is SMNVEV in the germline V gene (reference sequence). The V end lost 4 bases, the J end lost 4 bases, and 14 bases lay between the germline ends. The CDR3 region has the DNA TGTGCCAGCAGTTCCCCCGGGACCAGGTACGAGCAGTACTTC. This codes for CASSSPGTRYEQYF.

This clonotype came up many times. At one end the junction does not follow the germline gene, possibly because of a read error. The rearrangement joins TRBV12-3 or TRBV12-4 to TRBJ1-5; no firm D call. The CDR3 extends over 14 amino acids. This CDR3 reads CASSLGRGNQPQHF. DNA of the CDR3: TGTGCCAGCAGCTTAGGGCGCGGCAATCAGCCCCAGCATTTT.

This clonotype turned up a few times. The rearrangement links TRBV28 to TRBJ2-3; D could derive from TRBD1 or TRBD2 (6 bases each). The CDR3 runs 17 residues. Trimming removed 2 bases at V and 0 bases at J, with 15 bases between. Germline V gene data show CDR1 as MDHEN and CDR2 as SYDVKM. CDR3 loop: CASSLDLGGLSTDTQYF. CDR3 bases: TGTGCCAGCAGTTTAGATCTGGGGGGCCTTAGCACAGATACGCAGTATTTT.

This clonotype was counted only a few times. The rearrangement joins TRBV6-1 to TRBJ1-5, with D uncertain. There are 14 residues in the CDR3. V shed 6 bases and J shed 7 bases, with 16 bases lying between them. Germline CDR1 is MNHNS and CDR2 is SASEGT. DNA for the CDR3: TGTGCCAGCAGCTCTACGCCGAGGGAGCAGCCCCAGCATTTT. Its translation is CASSSTPREQPQHF.

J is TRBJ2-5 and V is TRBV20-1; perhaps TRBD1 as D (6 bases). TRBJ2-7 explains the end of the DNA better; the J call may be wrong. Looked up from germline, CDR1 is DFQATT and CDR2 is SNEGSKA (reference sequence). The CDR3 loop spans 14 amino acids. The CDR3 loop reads CSARVQGNIGEQYF. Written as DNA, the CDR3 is TGCAGTGCTAGAGTGCAGGGGAATATCGGCGAGCAGTACTTC.

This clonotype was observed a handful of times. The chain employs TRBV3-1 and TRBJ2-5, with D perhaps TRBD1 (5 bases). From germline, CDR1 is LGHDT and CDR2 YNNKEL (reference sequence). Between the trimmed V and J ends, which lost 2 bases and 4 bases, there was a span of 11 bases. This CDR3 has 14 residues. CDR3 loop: CASSQRRRGETQYF. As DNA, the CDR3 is TGTGCCAGCAGCCAAAGAAGAAGGGGAGAGACCCAGTACTTC.

The CDR3 region has the DNA TGTGCCAGCAGCTTAGAATGGGGGGGCTCCTACAATGAGCAGTTCTTC. Translated: CASSLEWGGSYNEQFF. V usage is TRBV7-9 and J usage is TRBJ2-1; 7 nucleotides match TRBD2. Germline lookup yields CDR1 SEHNR and CDR2 FQNEAQ (reference sequence). CDR3 length: 16 residues. Unmatched junction bases numbered 3, after V lost 1 base and J lost 0 bases.

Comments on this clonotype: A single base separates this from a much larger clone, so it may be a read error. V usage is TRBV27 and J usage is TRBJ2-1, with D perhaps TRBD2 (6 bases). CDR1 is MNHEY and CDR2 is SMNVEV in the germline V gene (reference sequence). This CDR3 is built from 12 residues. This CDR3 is CASREGYNERFF. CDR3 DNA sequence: TGTGCCAGCAGGGAGGGGTACAATGAGCGGTTCTTC.

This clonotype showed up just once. The CDR3 sequence: CASSLQGSPEQYF. CDR3 nucleotides: TGTGCCAGCAGCTTACAGGGGTCTCCCGAGCAGTACTTC. This chain links TRBV11-2 with TRBJ2-7, with a weak D call TRBD1 (6 bases). Trimming shortened V by 2 bases and J by 6 bases, and 11 bases separated the two germline ends. CDR1 is SGHAT and CDR2 is FQNNGV in the germline V gene. CDR3 size: 13 residues.

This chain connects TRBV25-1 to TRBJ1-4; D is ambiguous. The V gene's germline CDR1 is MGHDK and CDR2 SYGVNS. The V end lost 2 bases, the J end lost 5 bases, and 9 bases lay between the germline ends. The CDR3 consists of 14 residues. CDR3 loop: CASSEPGRNEKLFF. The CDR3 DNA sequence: TGTGCCAGCAGTGAACCCGGGAGGAATGAAAAACTGTTTTTT.

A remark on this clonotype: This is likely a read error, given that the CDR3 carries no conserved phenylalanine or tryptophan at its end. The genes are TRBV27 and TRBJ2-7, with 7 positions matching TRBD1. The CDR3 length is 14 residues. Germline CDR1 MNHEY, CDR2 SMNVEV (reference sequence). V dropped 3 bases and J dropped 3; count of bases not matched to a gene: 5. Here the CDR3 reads CASSFGTEHYEQYL. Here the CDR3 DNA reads TGTGCCAGCAGTTTCGGGACAGAACACTACGAGCAGTACTTG.

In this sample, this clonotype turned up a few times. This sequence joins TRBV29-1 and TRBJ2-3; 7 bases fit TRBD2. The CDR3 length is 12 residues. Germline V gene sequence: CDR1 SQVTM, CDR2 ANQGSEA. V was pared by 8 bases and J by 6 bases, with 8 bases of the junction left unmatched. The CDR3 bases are TGCAGCTTGGGGGGGGTGGCCGATACGCAGTATTTT. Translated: CSLGGVADTQYF.

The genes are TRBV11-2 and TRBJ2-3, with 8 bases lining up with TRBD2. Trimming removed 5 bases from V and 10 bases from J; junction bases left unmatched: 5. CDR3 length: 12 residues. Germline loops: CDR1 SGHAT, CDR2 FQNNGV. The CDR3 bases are TGTGCCAGCAGCGAGGGACTAGAGGCGCAGTATTTT. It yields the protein CASSEGLEAQYF.

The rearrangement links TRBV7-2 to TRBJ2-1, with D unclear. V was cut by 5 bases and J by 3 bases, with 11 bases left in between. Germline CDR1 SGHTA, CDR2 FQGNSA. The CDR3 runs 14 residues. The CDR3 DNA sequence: TGTGCCAGCAGCGCCCGGATGTACTACAATGAGCAGTTCTTC. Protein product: CASSARMYYNEQFF.

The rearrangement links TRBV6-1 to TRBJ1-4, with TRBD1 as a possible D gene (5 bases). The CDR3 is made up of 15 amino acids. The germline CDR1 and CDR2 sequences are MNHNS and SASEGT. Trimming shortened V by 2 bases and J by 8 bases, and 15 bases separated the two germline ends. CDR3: CASSESERTREKLFF. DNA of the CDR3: TGTGCCAGCAGTGAATCGGAGAGGACAAGGGAAAAACTGTTTTTT.

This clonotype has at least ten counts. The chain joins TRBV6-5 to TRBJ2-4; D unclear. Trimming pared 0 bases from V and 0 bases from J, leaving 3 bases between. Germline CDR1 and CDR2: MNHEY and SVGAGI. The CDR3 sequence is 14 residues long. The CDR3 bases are TGTGCCAGCAGTTACTCAGTAGCCAAAAACATTCAGTACTTC. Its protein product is CASSYSVAKNIQYF.

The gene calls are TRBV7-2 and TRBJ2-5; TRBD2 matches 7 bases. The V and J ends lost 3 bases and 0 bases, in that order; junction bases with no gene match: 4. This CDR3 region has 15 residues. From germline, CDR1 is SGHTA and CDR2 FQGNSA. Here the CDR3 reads CASSFSGSNQETQYF. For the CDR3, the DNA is TGTGCCAGCAGCTTTAGCGGGTCTAACCAAGAGACCCAGTACTTC. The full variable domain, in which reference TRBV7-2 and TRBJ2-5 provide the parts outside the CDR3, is GAGVSQSPSNKVTEKGKDVELRCDPISGHTALYWYRQSLGQGLEFLIYFQGNSAPDKSGLPSDRFSAERTGGSVSTLTIQRTQQEDSAVYLCASSFSGSNQETQYFGPGTRLLVL.

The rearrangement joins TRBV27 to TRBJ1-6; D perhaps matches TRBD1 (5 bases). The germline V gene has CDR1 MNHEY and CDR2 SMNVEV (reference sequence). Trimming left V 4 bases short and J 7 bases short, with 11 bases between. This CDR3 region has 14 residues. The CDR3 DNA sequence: TGTGCCAGCAGTTATGGGGCAGCAAATTCACCCCTCCACTTT. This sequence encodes CASSYGAANSPLHF.

The CDR3: CASSPRGLLNEQFF. CDR3 in DNA: TGTGCCAGCAGCCCACGAGGACTGTTAAATGAGCAGTTCTTC. This sequence joins TRBV3-1 and TRBJ2-1; D is perhaps TRBD2 (5 bases). This CDR3 is 14 amino acids long. The V and J ends lost 4 bases and 7 bases respectively, with 14 bases between them. Germline V gene sequence: CDR1 LGHDT, CDR2 YNNKEL (reference sequence).

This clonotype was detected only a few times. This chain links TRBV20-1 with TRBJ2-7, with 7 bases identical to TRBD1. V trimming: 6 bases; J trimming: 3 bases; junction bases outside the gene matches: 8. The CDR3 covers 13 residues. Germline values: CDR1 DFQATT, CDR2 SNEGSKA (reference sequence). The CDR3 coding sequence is TGCAGTGCGCACCGGGACAGCATCTACGAGCAGTACTTC. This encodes CSAHRDSIYEQYF.

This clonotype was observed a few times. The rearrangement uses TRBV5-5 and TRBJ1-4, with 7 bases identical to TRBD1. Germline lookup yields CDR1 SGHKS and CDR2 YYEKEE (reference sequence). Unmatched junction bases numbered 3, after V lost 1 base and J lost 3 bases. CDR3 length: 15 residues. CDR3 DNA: TGTGCCAGCAGCTTGTTGACAGGGCCTAATGAAAAACTGTTTTTT. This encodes CASSLLTGPNEKLFF.

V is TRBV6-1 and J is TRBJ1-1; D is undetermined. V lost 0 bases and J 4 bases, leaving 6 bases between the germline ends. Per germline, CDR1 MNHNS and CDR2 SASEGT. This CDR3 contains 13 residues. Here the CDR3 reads CASSEASGTEAFF. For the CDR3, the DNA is TGTGCCAGCAGTGAAGCGTCGGGCACTGAAGCTTTCTTT.

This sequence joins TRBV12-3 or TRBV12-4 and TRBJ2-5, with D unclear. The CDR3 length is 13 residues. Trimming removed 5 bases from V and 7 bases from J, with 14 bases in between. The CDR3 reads CASSRTPARTQYF. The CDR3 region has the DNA TGTGCCAGCAGTCGGACCCCTGCACGGACCCAGTACTTC.

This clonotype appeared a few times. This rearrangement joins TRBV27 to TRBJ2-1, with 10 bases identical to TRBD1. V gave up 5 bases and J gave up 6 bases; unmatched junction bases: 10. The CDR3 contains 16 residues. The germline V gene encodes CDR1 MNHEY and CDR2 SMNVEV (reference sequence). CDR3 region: CASSVAPGQGINEQFF. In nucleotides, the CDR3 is TGTGCCAGCAGTGTAGCGCCGGGACAGGGGATCAATGAGCAGTTCTTC.

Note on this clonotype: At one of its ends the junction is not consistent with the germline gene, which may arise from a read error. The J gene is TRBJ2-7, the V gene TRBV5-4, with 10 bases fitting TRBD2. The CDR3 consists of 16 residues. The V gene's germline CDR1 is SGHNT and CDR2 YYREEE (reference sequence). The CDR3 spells CARSLKFGLAAYEQYF. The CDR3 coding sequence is TGTGCCCGCAGCTTAAAGTTTGGACTAGCGGCCTACGAGCAGTACTTC.

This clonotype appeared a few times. The chain's CDR3 is CSARELGQAVPNEQFF. The CDR3, as DNA: TGCAGTGCTAGAGAACTGGGACAGGCTGTACCCAATGAGCAGTTCTTC. The rearrangement links TRBV20-1 to TRBJ2-1, with 8 bases identical to TRBD1. The germline V gene encodes CDR1 DFQATT and CDR2 SNEGSKA (reference sequence). There are 16 residues in the CDR3. Trimming at V came to 0 bases and at J to 6 bases, leaving 10 bases not matched to a gene.

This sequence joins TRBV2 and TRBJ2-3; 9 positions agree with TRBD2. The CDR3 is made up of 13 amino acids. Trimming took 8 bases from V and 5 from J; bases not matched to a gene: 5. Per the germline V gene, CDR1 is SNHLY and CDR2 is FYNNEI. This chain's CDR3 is CASERGVVDTQYF. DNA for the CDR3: TGTGCCAGCGAGCGGGGGGTGGTAGATACGCAGTATTTT.

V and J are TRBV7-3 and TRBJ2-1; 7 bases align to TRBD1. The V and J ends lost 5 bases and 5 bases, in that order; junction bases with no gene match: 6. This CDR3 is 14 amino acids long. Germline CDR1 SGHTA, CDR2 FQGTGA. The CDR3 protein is CASSISGQHNEQFF. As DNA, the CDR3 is TGTGCCAGCAGCATTTCGGGACAGCACAATGAGCAGTTCTTC.